This T cell receptor (beta chain) stems from a study of blood T cell repertoires in COVID-19. Study information: Nucleic acid was either cDNA or gDNA, and it came from T cells, B-cell-depleted T cells, or PBMCs.

The table lists this clone with a count of one. Data came from immunoSEQ multiplex PCR; TCRdb stores just in-frame clones and leaves some out. The data contain under 250,000 clones, approximately 85% of them seen just once; the ten biggest clones take up around 4%. This clonotype was sampled from a man aged 50 or older with acute or convalescent COVID-19. Sequencing input: peripheral blood.

The CDR3 loop is CASSSVWVAQHF. CDR3 DNA: TGTGCCAGCAGTAGCGTTTGGGTAGCCCAGCATTTT. This chain links TRBV28 with TRBJ1-5; D remains unclear. This CDR3 comprises 12 residues. Germline CDR1 MDHEN, CDR2 SYDVKM. V was pared by 5 bases and J by 11 bases, with 13 bases between.